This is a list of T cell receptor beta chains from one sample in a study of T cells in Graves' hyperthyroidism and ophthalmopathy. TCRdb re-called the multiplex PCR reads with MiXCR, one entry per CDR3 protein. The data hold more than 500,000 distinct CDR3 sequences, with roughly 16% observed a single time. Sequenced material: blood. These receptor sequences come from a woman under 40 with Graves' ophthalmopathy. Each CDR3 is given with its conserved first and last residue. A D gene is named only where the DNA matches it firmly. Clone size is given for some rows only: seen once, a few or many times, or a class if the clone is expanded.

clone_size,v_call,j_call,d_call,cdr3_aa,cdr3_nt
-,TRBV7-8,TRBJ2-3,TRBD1,CASSSRGGTGGLADTQYF,TGTGCCAGCAGCTCTAGAGGGGGGACAGGGGGCTTGGCAGATACGCAGTATTTT
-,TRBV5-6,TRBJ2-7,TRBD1,CASSLGWTGMTYEQYF,TGTGCCAGCAGCTTGGGGTGGACAGGGATGACCTACGAGCAGTACTTC
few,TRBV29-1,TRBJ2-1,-,CSVNTGYNEQFF,TGCAGCGTTAATACGGGTTACAATGAGCAGTTCTTC
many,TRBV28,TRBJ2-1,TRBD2,CASSDSGRLNEQFF,TGTGCCAGCAGCGACAGCGGGAGGCTAAATGAGCAGTTCTTC
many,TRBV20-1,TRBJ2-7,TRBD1,CSAGRGQDSYEQYF,TGCAGTGCGGGCCGGGGACAGGACTCCTACGAGCAGTACTTC
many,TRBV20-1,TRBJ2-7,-,CSAISRDAQYF,TGCAGTGCTATAAGCAGGGATGCGCAGTACTTC
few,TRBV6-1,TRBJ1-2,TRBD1,CASKRHRQGLGGYTF,TGTGCCAGCAAGCGACATCGACAGGGCCTCGGTGGCTACACCTTC
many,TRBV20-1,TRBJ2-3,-,CSARGDWWDTQYF,TGCAGTGCTAGGGGGGACTGGTGGGATACGCAGTATTTT
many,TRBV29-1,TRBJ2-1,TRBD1,CSHAGTGWNEQFF,TGCAGCCATGCCGGGACAGGGTGGAATGAGCAGTTCTTC
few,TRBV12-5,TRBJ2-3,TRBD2,CASGLARTSGSPDTQYF,TGTGCTAGTGGTTTGGCCCGGACTAGCGGGAGCCCAGATACGCAGTATTTT
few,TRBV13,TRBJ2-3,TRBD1,CASKLGQSITDTQYF,TGTGCCAGCAAATTGGGACAGTCAATCACAGATACGCAGTATTTT
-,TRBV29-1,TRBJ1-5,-,CSVKTELNQPQHF,TGCAGCGTCAAGACAGAGTTAAATCAGCCCCAGCATTTT
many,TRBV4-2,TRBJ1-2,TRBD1,CASSLQGQGHYAGYTF,TGTGCCAGCAGCTTACAGGGACAGGGCCACTATGCTGGCTACACCTTC
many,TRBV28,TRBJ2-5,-,CASSFGPGWGIQETQYF,TGTGCCAGCAGTTTCGGGCCCGGGTGGGGGATCCAAGAGACCCAGTACTTC
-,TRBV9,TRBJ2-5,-,CASSLTKNQETQYF,TGTGCCAGCAGCCTTACCAAAAACCAAGAGACCCAGTACTTC
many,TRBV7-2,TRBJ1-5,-,CASSLYTGQPQHF,TGTGCCAGCAGCTTGTATACGGGCCAGCCCCAGCATTTT
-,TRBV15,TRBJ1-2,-,CATSRLADGYTF,TGTGCCACCAGCAGACTCGCGGATGGCTACACCTTC
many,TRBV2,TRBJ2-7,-,CASSTFYEQYF,TGTGCCAGCAGCACCTTCTACGAGCAGTACTTC
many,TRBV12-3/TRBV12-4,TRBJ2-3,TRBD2,CASRSGLAGAGDTQYF,TGTGCCAGCAGGTCTGGACTAGCGGGAGCGGGAGATACGCAGTATTTT
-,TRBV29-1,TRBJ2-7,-,CSVEEGTRRAYEQYF,TGCAGCGTTGAAGAGGGGACGAGGCGCGCTTACGAGCAGTACTTC
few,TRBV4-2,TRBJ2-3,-,CASSQGAGSDTQYF,TGTGCCAGCAGCCAAGGGGCAGGGTCGGATACGCAGTATTTT
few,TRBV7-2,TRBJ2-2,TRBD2,CASTHWTSVKAGELFF,TGTGCCAGCACACATTGGACTAGCGTGAAGGCCGGGGAGCTGTTTTTT
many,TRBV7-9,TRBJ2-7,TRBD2,CASSLAGLSAEQYF,TGTGCCAGCAGCTTAGCGGGACTATCGGCCGAGCAGTACTTC
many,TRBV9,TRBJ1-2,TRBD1,CASSLTGRDGYTF,TGTGCCAGCAGCCTGACAGGGAGGGATGGCTACACCTTC
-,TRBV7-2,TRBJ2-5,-,CASSPFTSNPQETQYF,TGTGCCAGCAGTCCCTTTACTAGTAACCCACAAGAGACCCAGTACTTC
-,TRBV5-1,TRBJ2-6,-,CASSRDGAGANVLTF,TGCGCCAGCAGCCGGGACGGAGCTGGGGCCAACGTCCTGACTTTC
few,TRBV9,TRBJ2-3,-,CASSALQDRTDTQYF,TGTGCCAGCAGCGCCCTCCAGGACCGCACAGATACGCAGTATTTT
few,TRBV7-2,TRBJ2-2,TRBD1,CASSPYSQGDGELFF,TGTGCCAGCAGCCCCTACTCCCAGGGGGACGGGGAGCTGTTTTTT
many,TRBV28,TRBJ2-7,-,CASSLEGVNYEQYF,TGTGCCAGCAGTTTAGAAGGGGTAAACTACGAGCAGTACTTC
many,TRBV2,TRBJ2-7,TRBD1,CASSPPGQNYEQYF,TGTGCCAGCAGCCCTCCGGGACAGAACTACGAGCAGTACTTC
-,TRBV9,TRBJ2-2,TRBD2,CASSVVSGDTGELFF,TGTGCCAGCAGCGTTGTTAGCGGGGACACCGGGGAGCTGTTTTTT
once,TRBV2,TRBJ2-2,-,CASSRRTVNTGELFF,TGTGCCAGCAGTCGAAGGACCGTGAACACCGGGGAGCTGTTTTTT
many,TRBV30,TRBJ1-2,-,CAWSGNTGNYGYTF,TGTGCCTGGAGTGGCAACACAGGGAACTATGGCTACACCTTC
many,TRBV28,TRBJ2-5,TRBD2,CASSLPSGRGEETQYF,TGTGCCAGCAGTTTACCTAGCGGGAGGGGAGAAGAGACCCAGTACTTC
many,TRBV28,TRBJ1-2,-,CASRRGDYGYTF,TGTGCCTCCCGGAGGGGGGACTATGGCTACACCTTC
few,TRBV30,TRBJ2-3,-,CAWSGDQGNTDTQYF,TGTGCCTGGAGTGGAGATCAGGGGAACACAGATACGCAGTATTTT
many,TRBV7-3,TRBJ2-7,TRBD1,CASNPGTGSADPYEQYF,TGTGCCAGCAACCCCGGGACAGGGTCGGCGGACCCCTACGAGCAGTACTTC
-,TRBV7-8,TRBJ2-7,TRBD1,CASSLGDQGAAYATYEQYF,TGTGCCAGCAGCTTAGGGGACCAGGGGGCCGCCTATGCTACCTACGAGCAGTACTTC
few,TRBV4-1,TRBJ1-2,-,CASSQDGEGRGIYGYTF,TGCGCCAGCAGCCAAGATGGCGAGGGGCGCGGTATCTATGGCTACACCTTC
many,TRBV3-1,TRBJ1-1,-,CASSQEPMNTEAFF,TGTGCCAGCAGCCAAGAACCGATGAACACTGAAGCTTTCTTT
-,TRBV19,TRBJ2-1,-,CASSKAHVDEQFF,TGTGCCAGTAGTAAGGCTCACGTCGATGAGCAGTTCTTC
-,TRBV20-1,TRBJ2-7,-,CSARDPVQSSYEQYF,TGCAGTGCTAGAGATCCGGTCCAATCTTCCTACGAGCAGTACTTC
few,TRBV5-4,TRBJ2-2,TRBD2,CASSLALLAGGTGELFF,TGTGCCAGCAGCTTGGCCCTACTAGCGGGAGGGACCGGGGAGCTGTTTTTT
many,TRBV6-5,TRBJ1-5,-,CASSSGQGPIPQHF,TGTGCCAGCAGTTCGGGGCAGGGCCCAATCCCCCAGCATTTT
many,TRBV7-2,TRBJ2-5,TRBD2,CASSPPRLAGGRMGGEYF,TGTGCCAGCAGCCCGCCCAGACTAGCGGGAGGCCGAATGGGGGGGGAGTACTTC
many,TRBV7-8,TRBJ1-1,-,CASSFGAGEYGTEAFF,TGTGCCAGCAGCTTTGGAGCAGGGGAGTATGGCACTGAAGCTTTCTTT
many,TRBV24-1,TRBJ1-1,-,CATSDASFPTEAFF,TGTGCCACCAGTGATGCAAGTTTTCCGACTGAAGCTTTCTTT
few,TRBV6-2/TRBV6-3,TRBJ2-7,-,CASSYYRAQVYEQYF,TGTGCCAGCAGTTACTACAGGGCCCAGGTCTACGAGCAGTACTTC
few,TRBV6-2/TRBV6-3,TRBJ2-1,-,CASTGLDSYNEQFF,TGTGCCAGCACGGGGTTGGATTCCTACAATGAGCAGTTCTTC
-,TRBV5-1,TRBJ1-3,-,CASSGGTLGNTIYF,TGCGCCAGCAGCGGTGGGACACTTGGAAACACCATATATTTT
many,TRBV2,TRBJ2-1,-,CASSESGLNNEQFF,TGTGCCAGCAGTGAAAGCGGGTTAAACAATGAGCAGTTCTTC
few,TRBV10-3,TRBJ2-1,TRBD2,CASRSSGRREEQFF,TGTGCCAGCCGGAGTAGCGGGAGGAGAGAAGAGCAGTTCTTC